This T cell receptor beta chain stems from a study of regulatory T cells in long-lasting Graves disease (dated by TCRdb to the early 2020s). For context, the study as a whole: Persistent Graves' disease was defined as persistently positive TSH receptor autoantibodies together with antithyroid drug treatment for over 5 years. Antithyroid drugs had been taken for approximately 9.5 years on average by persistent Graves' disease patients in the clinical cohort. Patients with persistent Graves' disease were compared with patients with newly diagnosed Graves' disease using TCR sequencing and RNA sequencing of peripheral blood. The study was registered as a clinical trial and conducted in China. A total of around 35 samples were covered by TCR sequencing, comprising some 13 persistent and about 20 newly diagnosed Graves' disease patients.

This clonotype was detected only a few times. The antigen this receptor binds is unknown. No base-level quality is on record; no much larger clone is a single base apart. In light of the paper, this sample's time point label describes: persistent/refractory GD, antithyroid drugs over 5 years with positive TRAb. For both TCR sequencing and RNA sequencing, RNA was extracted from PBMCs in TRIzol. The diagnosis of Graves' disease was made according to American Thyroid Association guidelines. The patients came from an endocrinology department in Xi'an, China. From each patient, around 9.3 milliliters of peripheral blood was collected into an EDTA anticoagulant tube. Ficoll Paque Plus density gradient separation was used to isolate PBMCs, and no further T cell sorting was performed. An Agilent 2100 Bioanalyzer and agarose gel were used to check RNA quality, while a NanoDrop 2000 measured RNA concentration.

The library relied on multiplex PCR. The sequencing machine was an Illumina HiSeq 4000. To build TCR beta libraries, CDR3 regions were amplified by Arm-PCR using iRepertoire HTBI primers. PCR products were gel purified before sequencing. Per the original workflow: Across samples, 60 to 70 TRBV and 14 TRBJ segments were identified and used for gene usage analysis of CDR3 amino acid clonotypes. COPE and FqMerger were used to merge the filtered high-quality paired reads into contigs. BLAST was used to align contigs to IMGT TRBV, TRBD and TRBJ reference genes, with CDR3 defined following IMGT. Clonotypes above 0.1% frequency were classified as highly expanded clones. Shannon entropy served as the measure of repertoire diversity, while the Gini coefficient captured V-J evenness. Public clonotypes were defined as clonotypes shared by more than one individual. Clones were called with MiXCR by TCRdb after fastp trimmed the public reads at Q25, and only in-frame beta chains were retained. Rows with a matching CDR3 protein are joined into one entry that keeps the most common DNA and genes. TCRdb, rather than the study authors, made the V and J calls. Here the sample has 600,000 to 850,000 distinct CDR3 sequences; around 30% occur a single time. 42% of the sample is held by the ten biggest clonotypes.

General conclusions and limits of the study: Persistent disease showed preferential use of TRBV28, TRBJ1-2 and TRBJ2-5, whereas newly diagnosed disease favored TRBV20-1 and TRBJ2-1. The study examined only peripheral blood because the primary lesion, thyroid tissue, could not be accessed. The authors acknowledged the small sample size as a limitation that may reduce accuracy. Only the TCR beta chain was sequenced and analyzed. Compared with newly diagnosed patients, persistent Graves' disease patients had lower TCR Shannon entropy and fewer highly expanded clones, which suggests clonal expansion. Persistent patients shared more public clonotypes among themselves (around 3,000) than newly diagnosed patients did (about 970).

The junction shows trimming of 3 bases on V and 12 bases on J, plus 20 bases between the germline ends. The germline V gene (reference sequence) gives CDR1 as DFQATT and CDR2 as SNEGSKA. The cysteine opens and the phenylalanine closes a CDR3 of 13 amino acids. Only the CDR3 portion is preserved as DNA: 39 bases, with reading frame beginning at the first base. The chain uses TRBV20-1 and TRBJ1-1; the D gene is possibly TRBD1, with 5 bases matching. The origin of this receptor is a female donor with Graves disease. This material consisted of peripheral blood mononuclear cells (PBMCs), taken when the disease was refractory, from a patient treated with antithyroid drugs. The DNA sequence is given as TGCAGTGCTAGTCTGGTGGTGCAAGGGGCGACTTTCTTT. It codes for CSASLVVQGATFF.